What follows is one T cell receptor (beta chain) and its context. What it binds is not known. This sample stems from a study of T cells expressing NK-cell markers. Overall study context: It was from sorted CD3+CD56+NKG2C+, CD3+CD56+NKG2C- and CD3+CD56-NKG2C+ T cells that TCR beta repertoires came. HCMV serostatus: most of the eight sequenced donors positive, one negative.

Following a re-call of the 5' RACE reads, TCRdb has one entry per CDR3 protein and lacks DNA. In all, the sample yields over 150,000 distinct CDR3 sequences. Findings of the study overall: More than 5 donors showed dominant NKG2C+ clonotypes comprising roughly 1.0-7.5% of their CD8+ T cells. One observes that, in a handful of donors, these clonotypes were also the leading ones within the CD3+CD56-NKG2C+ fraction.

CDR3 length: 16 amino acids. The germline gives CDR1 LNHNV, CDR2 YYDKDF (reference sequence). The TCR comes from a woman in her fifties or sixties in good health. The source material was blood T cells: a sorted CD56 or NKG2C T cell subset, CD4+ or CD8+ T cells, or bulk PBMC T cells (not recorded which). This chain joins TRBV15 and TRBJ2-1; TCRdb returns TRBD2, unconfirmable since there is no DNA. Here the CDR3 reads CATSTGLAGPLREQFF.